Listed here are 3 T cell receptor beta chains from one sample, sequenced in a study of cytomegalovirus exposure and HLA in healthy donors (dated 2017 in TCRdb). Receptor amplification or capture employed the immunoSEQ multiplex PCR assay. A mixture of 60 forward primers for TCR Vbeta segments and 13 reverse primers for TCR Jbeta segments was used in the multiplex PCR. Held by TCRdb, this immuneACCESS table contains in-frame sequences only and omits some clones. Under half of the omission traces to an unresolved V gene where checked; the cause of the rest is unknown. This sample comprises over 150,000 clones, 60% to 80% of them detected only once. Roughly 3% of the sample is taken by the ten largest. Specimen: PBMCs. These receptors originate from a woman in her twenties or thirties in good health and CMV-seronegative.

The rearrangement joins TRBV10-3 to TRBJ1-1; 9 bases are a match to TRBD1. J lost 0 bases, V lost 4 bases, and 9 bases had no gene match. This CDR3 contains 17 residues. The germline gives CDR1 ENHRY, CDR2 SYGVKD. As DNA, the CDR3 is TGTGCCATCAGTGGCCCGGGACAGGGAACGTTGAACACTGAAGCTTTCTTT. This codes for CAISGPGQGTLNTEAFF.

The chain carries TRBV6-5 and TRBJ1-4, with D possibly TRBD1 on 5 matching bases. Germline-derived CDR1 and CDR2 are MNHEY and SVGAGI. V lost 2 bases and J 10 bases, leaving 14 bases between the germline ends. CDR3 length: 14 residues. CDR3 nucleotide sequence: TGTGCCAGCAGTTACGTCGGGGGTGGGGGAAAACTGTTTTTT. Residues: CASSYVGGGGKLFF.

The rearrangement links TRBV2 to TRBJ2-7; 8 bases map to TRBD1. The V gene end was trimmed by 7 bases and the J gene end by 8 bases; junction bases not matched to a gene: 7. The CDR3 totals 12 residues. The V gene's germline CDR1 is SNHLY and CDR2 FYNNEI. The CDR3 loop reads CASIRTGKKQYF. The CDR3 DNA reads as TGTGCCAGCATACGGACAGGGAAAAAGCAGTACTTC.